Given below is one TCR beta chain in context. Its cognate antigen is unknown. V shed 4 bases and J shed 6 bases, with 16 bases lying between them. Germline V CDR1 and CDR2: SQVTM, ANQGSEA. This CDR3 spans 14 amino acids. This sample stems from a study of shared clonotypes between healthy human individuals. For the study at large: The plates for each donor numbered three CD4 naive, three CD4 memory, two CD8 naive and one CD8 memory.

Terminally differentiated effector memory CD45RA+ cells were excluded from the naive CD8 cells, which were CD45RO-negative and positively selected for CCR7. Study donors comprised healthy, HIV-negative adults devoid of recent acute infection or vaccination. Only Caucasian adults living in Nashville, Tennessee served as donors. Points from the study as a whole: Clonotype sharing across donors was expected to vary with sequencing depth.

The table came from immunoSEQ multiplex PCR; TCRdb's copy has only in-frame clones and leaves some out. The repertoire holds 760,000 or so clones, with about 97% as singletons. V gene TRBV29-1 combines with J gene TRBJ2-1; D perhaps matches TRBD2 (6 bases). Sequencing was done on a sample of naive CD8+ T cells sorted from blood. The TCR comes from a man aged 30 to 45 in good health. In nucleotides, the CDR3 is TGCAGCGTTGTTGGGCGGGATATTATCAATGAGCAGTTCTTC. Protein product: CSVVGRDIINEQFF.